One and the same sample provided the 16 T cell receptor beta chains below, sequenced in a study of blood T cell repertoires in COVID-19. Assay: immunoSEQ multiplex PCR; the TCRdb copy retains only in-frame clones and omits some. Altogether approximately 490,000 clones are present, around 87% being singletons, with the ten largest covering around 0.7%. Sample: PBMCs or T cells enriched from blood (not recorded which). Receptors originate from a woman younger than 30 who had recovered from COVID-19.

This clone was detected only once. V gene TRBV10-2 combines with J gene TRBJ1-6, with 7 positions matching TRBD1. The germline gives CDR1 WSHSY, CDR2 SAAADI. This CDR3 spans 17 amino acids. V dropped 2 bases and J dropped 10; count of bases not matched to a gene: 14. The CDR3 spells CASSEVLGTATRSPLHF. In DNA, the CDR3 is TGCGCCAGCAGTGAGGTCCTCGGGACAGCCACCCGCTCACCCCTCCACTTT.

This rearrangement joins TRBV9 to TRBJ1-3; possibly TRBD1 for D (5 bases). The germline V gene encodes CDR1 SGDLS and CDR2 YYNGEE. This CDR3 has 14 amino acids. The germline V and J ends were trimmed by 4 bases and 3 bases, with 11 bases remaining between them. In DNA, the CDR3 is TGTGCCAGCAGCCCCGGGGGTGTTGGAAACACCATATATTTT. Translated: CASSPGGVGNTIYF.

The rearrangement uses TRBV4-2 and TRBJ1-1; TRBD1 aligns across 7 bases. This CDR3 region has 16 residues. The V gene's germline CDR1 is LGHNA and CDR2 YNFKEQ. Trimming took 4 bases from V and 6 from J; bases not matched to a gene: 14. The CDR3 is CASSPTTGSRVAEAFF. CDR3 DNA sequence: TGTGCCAGCAGCCCAACGACAGGGAGTAGGGTGGCTGAAGCTTTCTTT.

The V call is TRBV25-1, the J call TRBJ1-2, with TRBD1 matching over 7 bases. The CDR3 runs 13 residues. Trimming took 8 bases from V and 7 from J; bases not matched to a gene: 10. Germline lookup yields CDR1 MGHDK and CDR2 SYGVNS. This CDR3 is CASRLTGFGGYTF. CDR3 DNA sequence: TGTGCCAGCCGACTGACAGGGTTCGGTGGCTACACCTTC.

The rearrangement joins TRBV4-2 to TRBJ2-5, with 8 bases fitting TRBD2. The germline CDR1 and CDR2 sequences are LGHNA and YNFKEQ. V shed 0 bases, J shed 3 bases, and the junction held 6 bases outside the gene matches. This CDR3 has 16 amino acids. The CDR3: CASSQEWRGDEETQYF. Here the CDR3 DNA reads TGTGCCAGCAGCCAAGAATGGCGGGGGGATGAAGAGACCCAGTACTTC.

V is TRBV4-2 and J is TRBJ2-5; 9 bases are shared with TRBD2. The germline gives CDR1 LGHNA, CDR2 YNFKEQ. V gave up 5 bases and J gave up 5 bases; unmatched junction bases: 9. This CDR3 is built from 15 residues. CDR3 nucleotides: TGTGCCAGCAGCGGGGTCGGCGGGGGGGCTGAGACCCAGTACTTC. Translating gives CASSGVGGGAETQYF.

V is TRBV7-9 and J is TRBJ1-4; TRBD1 matches 8 bases. CDR1 is SEHNR, CDR2 FQNEAQ, per germline (reference sequence). The CDR3 runs to 15 residues. V was clipped by 0 bases and J by 5 bases; unmatched bases: 2. The CDR3 coding sequence is TGTGCCAGCAGCTTAGCGGGGACAGGAAATGAAAAACTGTTTTTT. Translating gives CASSLAGTGNEKLFF.

In its sample, this clone was seen once. The chain couples TRBV11-1 to TRBJ2-7; 9 bases match TRBD2. With 1 base clipped from V and 3 bases from J, the junction kept 4 bases outside the gene matches. Per germline, CDR1 SGHAT and CDR2 FQDESV (reference sequence). The CDR3 spans 15 residues. The CDR3 region has the DNA TGTGCCAGCAGCTTAGAGCGGGGGGCCAACTACGAGCAGTACTTC. This translates into CASSLERGANYEQYF.

This chain joins TRBV7-2 and TRBJ2-7; the D gene is possibly TRBD2 (7 bases). This CDR3 has 15 residues. Trimming pared 5 bases from V and 3 bases from J, leaving 17 bases between. Germline CDR1 reads SGHTA; CDR2 reads FQGNSA. CDR3 bases: TGTGCCAGCAGCCCCATTGGGGGGGGCGTCTACGAGCAGTACTTC. Its translation is CASSPIGGGVYEQYF.

J is TRBJ1-3 and V is TRBV30, with D perhaps TRBD1 (6 bases). Trimming removed 0 bases from V and 4 bases from J, with 22 bases in between. The CDR3 has 18 amino acids. Germline values: CDR1 GTSNPN, CDR2 SVGIG (reference sequence). CDR3 bases: TGTGCCTGGAGTGTAGGACTGATCGGGGGGGGGCAAGGAAACACCATATATTTT. As protein: CAWSVGLIGGGQGNTIYF.

The rearrangement joins TRBV19 to TRBJ1-1; the D gene is possibly TRBD1 (6 bases). Trimming took 5 bases from V and 3 from J, leaving 10 bases between them. The CDR3 loop spans 13 amino acids. Germline V lookup: CDR1 LNHDA, CDR2 SQIVND (reference sequence). CDR3 nucleotide sequence: TGTGCCAGTAGTCCCGAGGGGGACACTGAAGCTTTCTTT. Encoded protein: CASSPEGDTEAFF.

This chain links TRBV7-8 with TRBJ1-1, with unresolved D. There are 12 residues in the CDR3. The germline gives CDR1 SGHVS, CDR2 FQNEAQ. V was cut by 5 bases and J by 11 bases, with 15 bases left in between. CDR3 region: CASSPSPLQAFF. CDR3 DNA sequence: TGTGCCAGCAGCCCCTCCCCCCTTCAGGCTTTCTTT.

The rearrangement joins TRBV4-1 to TRBJ2-3; TRBD2 matches 10 bases. Germline V lookup: CDR1 MGHRA, CDR2 YSYEKL. The CDR3 has 16 residues. The V segment lost 4 bases and the J segment 1 base; nucleotides outside the gene matches: 5. CDR3 amino acids: CASSPLAGVGTDTQYF. The CDR3, as DNA: TGCGCCAGCAGCCCGCTAGCGGGGGTGGGCACAGATACGCAGTATTTT.

V is TRBV6-5 and J is TRBJ1-1; D unresolved. This CDR3 contains 15 residues. The V gene's germline CDR1 is MNHEY and CDR2 SVGAGI. Between the trimmed V and J ends, which lost 3 bases and 0 bases, there was a span of 11 bases. The CDR3 coding sequence is TGTGCCAGCAGTTATCTCGGAGGAATGAACACTGAAGCTTTCTTT. It codes for CASSYLGGMNTEAFF.

This clone has just one count. The chain has TRBV20-1 and TRBJ1-5, with D possibly TRBD1 on 6 matching bases. This CDR3 contains 13 residues. V was trimmed by 3 bases and J by 5 bases, leaving 11 bases between them. Germline V gene sequence: CDR1 DFQATT, CDR2 SNEGSKA (reference sequence). The CDR3 coding sequence is TGCAGTGCTAGTTCAGGGGTAGATCAGCCCCAGCATTTT. Its protein product is CSASSGVDQPQHF.

The chain joins TRBV19 to TRBJ1-5, with unresolved D. The germline V gene encodes CDR1 LNHDA and CDR2 SQIVND (reference sequence). This CDR3 comprises 16 residues. V was shortened by 3 bases and J by 1 base, with 13 bases between the two germline ends. CDR3 DNA: TGTGCCAGTAGTATCTCCTCTTACCAGAGCAATCAGCCCCAGCATTTT. Translated: CASSISSYQSNQPQHF.